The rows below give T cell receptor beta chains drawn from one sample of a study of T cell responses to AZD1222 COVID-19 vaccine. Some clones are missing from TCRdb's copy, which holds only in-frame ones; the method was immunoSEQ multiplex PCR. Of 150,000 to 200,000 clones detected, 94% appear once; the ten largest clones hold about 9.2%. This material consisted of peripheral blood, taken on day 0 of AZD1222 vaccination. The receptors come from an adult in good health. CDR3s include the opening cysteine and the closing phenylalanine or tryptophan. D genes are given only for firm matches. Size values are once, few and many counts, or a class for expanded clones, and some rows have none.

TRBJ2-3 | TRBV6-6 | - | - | CASSYFGPSTDTQYF | TGTGCCAGCAGTTACTTCGGACCTAGCACAGATACGCAGTATTTT
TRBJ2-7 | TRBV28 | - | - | CASSLSSAGHYEQYF | TGTGCCAGCAGTTTATCTTCGGCGGGCCACTACGAGCAGTACTTC
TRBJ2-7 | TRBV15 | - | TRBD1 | CATSTGDRFYEQYF | TGTGCCACCAGCACTGGGGACAGATTCTACGAGCAGTACTTC
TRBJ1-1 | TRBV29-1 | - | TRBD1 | CSVGLGGLNTEAFF | TGCAGCGTTGGACTAGGGGGCCTGAACACTGAAGCTTTCTTT
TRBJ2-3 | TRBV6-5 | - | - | CASRRGGSGDTQYF | TGTGCCAGCCGGCGTGGGGGCTCGGGAGATACGCAGTATTTT
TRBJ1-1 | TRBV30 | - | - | CAWNHETNTEAFF | TGTGCCTGGAACCACGAGACGAACACTGAAGCTTTCTTT
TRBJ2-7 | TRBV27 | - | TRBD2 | CASAPGLALYEQYF | TGTGCCAGCGCCCCGGGACTAGCGCTTTACGAGCAGTACTTC
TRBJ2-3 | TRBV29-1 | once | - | CSVALLVNTQYF | TGCAGCGTTGCCTTACTAGTAAACACGCAGTATTTT
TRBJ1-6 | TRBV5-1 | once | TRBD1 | CASSLTKQGDNSPLHF | TGCGCCAGCAGCTTAACTAAACAGGGGGATAATTCACCCCTCCACTTT
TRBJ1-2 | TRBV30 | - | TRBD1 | CAAVTDRGPGYTF | TGTGCCGCGGTTACGGACAGGGGACCTGGCTACACCTTC
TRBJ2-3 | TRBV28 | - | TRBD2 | CASSPPSGRPVSTDTQYF | TGTGCCAGCAGTCCCCCCAGCGGGAGGCCCGTAAGCACAGATACGCAGTATTTT
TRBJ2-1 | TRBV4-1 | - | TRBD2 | CASSQAAGPRNEQFF | TGCGCCAGCAGCCAAGCAGCGGGACCAAGGAATGAGCAGTTCTTC
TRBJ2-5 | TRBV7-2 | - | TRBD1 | CASSSGGAEETQYF | TGTGCCAGCAGTTCAGGGGGCGCGGAAGAGACCCAGTACTTC
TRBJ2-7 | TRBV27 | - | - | CASSFFYEQYF | TGTGCCAGCAGTTTTTTCTACGAGCAGTACTTC
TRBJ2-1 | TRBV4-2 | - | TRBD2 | CASSQGGGSSYNEQFF | TGTGCCAGCAGCCAAGGGGGGGGTAGCTCCTACAATGAGCAGTTCTTC
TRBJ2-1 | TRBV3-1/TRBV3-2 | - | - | CASSQATRDNEQFF | TGTGCCAGCAGCCAAGCGACTAGAGACAATGAGCAGTTCTTC
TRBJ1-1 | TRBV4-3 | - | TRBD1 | CASSPGQGRMNTEAFF | TGCGCCAGCAGCCCCGGACAGGGGCGGATGAACACTGAAGCTTTCTTT
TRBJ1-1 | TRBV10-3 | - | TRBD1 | CAISRTGMAGEAFF | TGTGCCATCAGTAGGACAGGGATGGCAGGTGAAGCTTTCTTT
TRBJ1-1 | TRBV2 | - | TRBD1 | CASRDRVNTEAFF | TGTGCCAGCAGGGACAGGGTGAACACTGAAGCTTTCTTT
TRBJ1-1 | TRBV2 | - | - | CASPLNTEAFF | TGTGCCAGCCCTTTGAACACTGAAGCTTTCTTT
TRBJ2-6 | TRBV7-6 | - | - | CASSLKGLSSGANVLTF | TGTGCCAGCAGCTTAAAGGGTTTGAGCTCTGGGGCCAACGTCCTGACTTTC
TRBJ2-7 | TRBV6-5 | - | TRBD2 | CASSNPVAGGSEQYF | TGTGCCAGCAGCAACCCGGTAGCGGGAGGGTCCGAGCAGTACTTC
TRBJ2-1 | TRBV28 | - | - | CASSLRLYEQFF | TGTGCCAGCAGTTTAAGGCTCTACGAGCAGTTCTTC
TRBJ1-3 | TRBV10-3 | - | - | CAISEDGGRNTIYF | TGTGCCATCAGTGAGGATGGGGGTCGGAACACCATATATTTT
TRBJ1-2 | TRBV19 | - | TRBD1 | CASSTPGGSYGYTF | TGTGCCAGTAGTACCCCAGGGGGCTCTTATGGCTACACCTTC
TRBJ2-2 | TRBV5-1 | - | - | CASSVQPTGELFF | TGCGCCAGCAGCGTACAACCTACCGGGGAGCTGTTTTTT
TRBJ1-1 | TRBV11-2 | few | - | CASSLRGGTEAFF | TGTGCCAGCAGCTTAAGAGGGGGCACTGAAGCTTTCTTT
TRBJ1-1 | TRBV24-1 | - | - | CATRSNTEAFF | TGTGCCACCAGATCGAACACTGAAGCTTTCTTT
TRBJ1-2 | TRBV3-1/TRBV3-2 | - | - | CASSHPTRGHYGYTF | TGTGCCAGCAGCCACCCCACTCGGGGGCACTATGGCTACACCTTC